This is a list of T cell receptor beta chains from one sample in a study of CD8+CD57+ T cells in acquired aplastic anemia. MiXCR was run by TCRdb on the reads, yielding one entry per CDR3 protein. The table shows under 200,000 distinct CDR3 sequences, with under 55% occurring only once. The sample taken for sequencing was sorted CD4+, CD8+, or CD8+CD57+ T cells (not recorded which) from PBMCs. The receptors derive from a human donor with aplastic anemia. The conserved cysteine and the conserved F or W are not part of the CDR3 here. Rows give clone size only sometimes, using once, few, many, or a class for an expanded clone.

-	TRBV15	TRBJ1-2	13	ATSSRDRGSYGYT
-	TRBV29-1	TRBJ2-1	11	SLLAGARNEQF
few	TRBV20-1	TRBJ1-5	12	SAARGPSNQPQH
-	TRBV25-1	TRBJ1-6	15	ASSESPLGIDNSPLH
-	TRBV2	TRBJ1-5	13	ASSEGLSENQPQH
many	TRBV14	TRBJ2-1	14	ASTPSGFSPYNEQF
many	TRBV7-2	TRBJ2-1	13	ASSPQPALYNEQF
many	TRBV30	TRBJ1-2	12	AWRRGRTNYGYT
many	TRBV11-2	TRBJ2-3	13	ASSRGLSGGDTQY
-	TRBV20-1	TRBJ2-2	14	SVSGSGIINTGELF
-	TRBV7-8	TRBJ2-7	10	ASSLNIYEQY
-	TRBV10-3	TRBJ2-7	12	AISDPGAGDEQY
many	TRBV20-1	TRBJ2-1	12	SALTSGSYNEQF
once	TRBV5-1	TRBJ2-1	13	ASSHGGFEVDEQF
few	TRBV6-5	TRBJ1-4	13	ASSPSQGLNEKLF
-	TRBV9	TRBJ1-1	13	ASSVGDRGDTEAF
many	TRBV19	TRBJ1-4	11	ASTGQAHEKLF
-	TRBV20-1	TRBJ2-7	10	SATDGGGEQY
many	TRBV9	TRBJ2-1	13	ASSSDPGYDNEQF
many	TRBV20-1	TRBJ2-1	11	SAERENNNEQF
many	TRBV19	TRBJ1-5	11	ATRGTLNQPQH
many	TRBV20-1	TRBJ2-3	13	SARPYGGSTDTQY
few	TRBV20-1	TRBJ2-1	12	SARDQRATIERF
many	TRBV19	TRBJ2-7	12	ASSPYPGTREQY
many	TRBV29-1	TRBJ2-7	9	SASGSYEQY
-	TRBV5-6	TRBJ2-3	15	ASSQRTSGVRTDTQY
many	TRBV19	TRBJ1-1	12	ASRSTDRSNEAF
-	TRBV7-2	TRBJ2-5	10	ASSPDGTTSG
-	TRBV12-3/TRBV12-4	TRBJ2-7	12	ASGGTSGSNEQY
-	TRBV7-6	TRBJ2-1	13	ASSPGQGVVNEQF
many	TRBV6-2/TRBV6-3	TRBJ2-7	10	ASSKSAGEQY
many	TRBV5-1	TRBJ2-7	13	ASSLGDRLGGEQY
many	TRBV3-1	TRBJ2-1	11	ASSPTTYNEQF
many	TRBV20-1	TRBJ2-1	14	SARSAGTSASNEQF
-	TRBV19	TRBJ1-2	12	ASSISASNYGYT
-	TRBV24-1	TRBJ2-7	14	ATSDLRTAGLYEQY
-	TRBV20-1	TRBJ2-7	12	SARDLGVNYEQY
many	TRBV7-9	TRBJ2-7	12	ASSSHGDRREQY
-	TRBV25-1	TRBJ2-5	16	VSSVKLVGTGGRKTQY
-	TRBV12-3/TRBV12-4	TRBJ2-1	12	ASSLVGSDNEQF
many	TRBV20-1	TRBJ2-3	11	SARDSAGATQY
-	TRBV24-1	TRBJ2-1	14	ATSGLAGGPYNEQF
-	TRBV20-1	TRBJ1-2	11	SAIGGLGHGYT
-	TRBV6-4	TRBJ2-3	11	ASSAGDTDTQY
-	TRBV19	TRBJ2-3	13	ASSIGAINTDTQY
-	TRBV11-1	TRBJ2-1	13	ASIRGESGVNEQF
-	TRBV6-1	TRBJ2-1	13	ASSVRVAGANEQF
-	TRBV15	TRBJ2-1	12	ATSIWVPYNEQF
-	TRBV10-3	TRBJ1-6	13	AISGGPWVGSPLH
many	TRBV12-3/TRBV12-4	TRBJ1-2	11	ASSISVVAGYT
-	TRBV7-9	TRBJ1-6	12	ASSLATGMSPLH
many	TRBV11-2	TRBJ2-5	17	ASSLWKPSGRERGETQY
-	TRBV13	TRBJ1-3	15	ASSLRSLTYSGNTIY
many	TRBV25-1	TRBJ2-5	10	ASTAGGGTQY
many	TRBV6-1	TRBJ1-5	12	ASSGFAGGQPQH
many	TRBV12-5	TRBJ2-7	10	ASGSGQGVYY
many	TRBV19	TRBJ2-7	11	ASSTTSRNEQY
many	TRBV30	TRBJ2-5	11	AWSLGPRETQY
few	TRBV11-3	TRBJ1-2	13	ASSKRFDINYGYT